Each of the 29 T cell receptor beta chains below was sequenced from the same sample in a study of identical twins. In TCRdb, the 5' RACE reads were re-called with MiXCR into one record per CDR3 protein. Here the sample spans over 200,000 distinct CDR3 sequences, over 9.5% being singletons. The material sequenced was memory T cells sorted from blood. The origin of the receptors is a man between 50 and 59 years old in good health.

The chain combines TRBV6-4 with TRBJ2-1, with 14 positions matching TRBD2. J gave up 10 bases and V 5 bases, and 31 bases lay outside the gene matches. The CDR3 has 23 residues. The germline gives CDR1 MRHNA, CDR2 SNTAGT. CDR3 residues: CASSLARTSGRLFPFRGVREQFF. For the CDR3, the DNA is TGTGCCAGCAGTCTCGCCAGGACTAGCGGGAGGTTATTCCCTTTCCGGGGGGTACGGGAGCAGTTCTTC.

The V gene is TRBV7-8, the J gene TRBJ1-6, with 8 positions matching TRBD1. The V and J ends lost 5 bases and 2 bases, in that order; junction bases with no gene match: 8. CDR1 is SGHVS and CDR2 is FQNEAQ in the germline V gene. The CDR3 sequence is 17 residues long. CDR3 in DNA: TGTGCCAGCAGCCAGCCGACAGGGGCCCCCTATAATTCACCCCTCCACTTT. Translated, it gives CASSQPTGAPYNSPLHF.

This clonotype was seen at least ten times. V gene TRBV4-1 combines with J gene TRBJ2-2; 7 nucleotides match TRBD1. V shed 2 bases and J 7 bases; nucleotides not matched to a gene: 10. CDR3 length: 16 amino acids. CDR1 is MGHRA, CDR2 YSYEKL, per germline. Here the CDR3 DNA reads TGCGCCAGCAGCCAAACCGGGACAGACATTTACGGGGAGCTGTTTTTT. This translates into CASSQTGTDIYGELFF.

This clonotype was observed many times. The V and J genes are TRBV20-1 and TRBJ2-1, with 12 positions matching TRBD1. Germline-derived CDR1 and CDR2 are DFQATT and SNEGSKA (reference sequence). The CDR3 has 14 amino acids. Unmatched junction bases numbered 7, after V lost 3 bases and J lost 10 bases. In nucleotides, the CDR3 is TGCAGTGCTAGGGGACAGGGGGCGTTTGGAGAGCAGTTCTTC. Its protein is CSARGQGAFGEQFF.

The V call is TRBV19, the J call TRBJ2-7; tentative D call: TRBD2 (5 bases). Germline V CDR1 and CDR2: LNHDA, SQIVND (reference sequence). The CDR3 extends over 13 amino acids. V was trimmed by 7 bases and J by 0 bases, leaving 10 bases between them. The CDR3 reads CASMDSNSYEQYF. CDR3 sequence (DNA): TGTGCCAGTATGGACTCTAACTCCTACGAGCAGTACTTC.

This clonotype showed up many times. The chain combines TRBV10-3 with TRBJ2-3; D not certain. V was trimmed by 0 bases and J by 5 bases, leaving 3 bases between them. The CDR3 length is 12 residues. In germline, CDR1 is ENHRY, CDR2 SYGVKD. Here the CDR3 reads CAISESGDTQYF. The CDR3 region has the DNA TGTGCCATCAGTGAGTCAGGAGATACGCAGTATTTT.

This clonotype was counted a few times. The chain's CDR3 is CSARSLVSHSGNTIYF. Written as DNA, the CDR3 is TGCAGTGCTAGATCGCTGGTCAGCCACTCTGGAAACACCATATATTTT. V gene TRBV20-1 combines with J gene TRBJ1-3, with no clear D. CDR3 size: 16 residues. Germline V gene sequence: CDR1 DFQATT, CDR2 SNEGSKA (reference sequence). Trimming removed 2 bases from V and 0 bases from J, with 14 bases in between.

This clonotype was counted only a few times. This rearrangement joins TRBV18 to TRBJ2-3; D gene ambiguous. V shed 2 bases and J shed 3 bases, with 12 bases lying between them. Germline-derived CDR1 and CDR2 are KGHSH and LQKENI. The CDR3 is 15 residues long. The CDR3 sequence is CASSPRQDQTDTQYF. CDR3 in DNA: TGTGCCAGCTCACCAAGGCAAGACCAGACAGATACGCAGTATTTT.

The CDR3 DNA reads as TGCAGTGCAACCGGGACCGATCAAGAGACCCAGTACTTC. This sequence encodes CSATGTDQETQYF. The V and J genes are TRBV20-1 and TRBJ2-5, with D perhaps matching TRBD1 or TRBD2 (5 bases each). The CDR3 runs 13 residues. CDR1 DFQATT and CDR2 SNEGSKA come from the germline V gene (reference sequence). The V and J ends lost 6 bases and 2 bases respectively, with 13 bases between them.

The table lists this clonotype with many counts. CDR3 bases: TGTGCCAGCAGCCTACTTGAAATCTGGGGTAATTCTGGAAACACCATATATTTT. Amino acids: CASSLLEIWGNSGNTIYF. The V gene is TRBV12-3 or TRBV12-4, the J gene TRBJ1-3; D unresolved. The V gene lost 6 bases and the J gene lost 1 base, with 22 bases spanning the gap. This CDR3 has 18 residues.

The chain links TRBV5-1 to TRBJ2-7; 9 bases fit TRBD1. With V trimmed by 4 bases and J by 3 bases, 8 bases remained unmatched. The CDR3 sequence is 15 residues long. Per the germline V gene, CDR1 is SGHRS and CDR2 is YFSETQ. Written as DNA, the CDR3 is TGCGCCAGCAGCAAGGGACAGGGACATGGCTACGAGCAGTACTTC. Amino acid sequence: CASSKGQGHGYEQYF.

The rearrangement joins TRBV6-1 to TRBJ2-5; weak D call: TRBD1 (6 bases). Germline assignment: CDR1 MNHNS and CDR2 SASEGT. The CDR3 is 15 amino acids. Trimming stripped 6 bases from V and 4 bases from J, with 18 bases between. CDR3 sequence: CASRTGTPRVETQYF. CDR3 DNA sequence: TGTGCCAGCAGAACCGGGACACCGAGGGTAGAGACCCAGTACTTC.

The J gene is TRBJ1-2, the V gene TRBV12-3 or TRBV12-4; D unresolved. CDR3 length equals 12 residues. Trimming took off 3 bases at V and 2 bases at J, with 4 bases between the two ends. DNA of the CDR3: TGTGCCAGCAGTTTCCGAAACTATGGCTACACCTTC. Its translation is CASSFRNYGYTF.

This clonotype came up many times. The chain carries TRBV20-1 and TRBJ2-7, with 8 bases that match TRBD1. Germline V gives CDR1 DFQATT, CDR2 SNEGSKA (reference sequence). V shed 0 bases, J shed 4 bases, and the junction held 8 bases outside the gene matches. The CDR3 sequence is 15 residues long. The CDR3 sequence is CSARDFSGGMYEQYF. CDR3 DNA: TGCAGTGCTAGAGATTTCTCAGGGGGCATGTACGAGCAGTACTTC.

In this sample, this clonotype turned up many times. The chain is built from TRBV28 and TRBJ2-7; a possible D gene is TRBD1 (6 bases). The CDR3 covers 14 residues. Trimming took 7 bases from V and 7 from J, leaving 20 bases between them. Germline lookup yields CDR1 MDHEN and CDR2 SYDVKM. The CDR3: CASIKQGRGSEQYF. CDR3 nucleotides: TGTGCCAGCATCAAACAGGGAAGAGGGAGTGAGCAGTACTTC.

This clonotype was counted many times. The CDR3 coding sequence is TGTGCCAGCAGCCAAGATCACGGGGGACAGGTCTACAACTATGGCTACACCTTC. Protein product: CASSQDHGGQVYNYGYTF. The rearrangement uses TRBV3-1 and TRBJ1-2; 8 bases are shared with TRBD1. The J segment lost 2 bases and the V segment lost 0 bases, leaving 11 bases of the junction unmatched. This CDR3 has 18 residues. CDR1 and CDR2 from the germline V gene are LGHDT and YNNKEL (reference sequence).

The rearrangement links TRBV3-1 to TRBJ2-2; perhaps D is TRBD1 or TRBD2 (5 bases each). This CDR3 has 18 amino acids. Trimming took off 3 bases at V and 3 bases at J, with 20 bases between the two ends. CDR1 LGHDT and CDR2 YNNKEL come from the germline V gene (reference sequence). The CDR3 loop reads CASSHLAFRAGDTGELFF. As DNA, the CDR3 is TGTGCCAGCAGCCACCTAGCATTCAGGGCTGGTGACACCGGGGAGCTGTTTTTT. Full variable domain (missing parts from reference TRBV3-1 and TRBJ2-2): DTAVSQTPKYLVTQMGNDKSIKCEQNLGHDTMYWYKQDSKKFLKIMFSYNNKELIINETVPNRFSPKSPDKAHLNLHINSLELGDSAVYFCASSHLAFRAGDTGELFFGEGSRLTVL.

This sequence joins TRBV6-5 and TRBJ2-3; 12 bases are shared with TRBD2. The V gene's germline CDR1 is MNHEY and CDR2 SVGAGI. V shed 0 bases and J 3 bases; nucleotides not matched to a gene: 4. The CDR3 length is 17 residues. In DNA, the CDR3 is TGTGCCAGCAGTTACTCGACTAGCGGGAGTCGGACAGATACGCAGTATTTT. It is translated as CASSYSTSGSRTDTQYF.

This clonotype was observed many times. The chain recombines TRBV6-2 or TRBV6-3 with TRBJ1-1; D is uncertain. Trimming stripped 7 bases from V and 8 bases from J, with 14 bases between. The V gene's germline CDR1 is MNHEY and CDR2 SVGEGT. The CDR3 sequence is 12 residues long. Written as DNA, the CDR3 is TGTGCCAGCAACGAGAGGCTGAGAGAAGCTTTCTTT. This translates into CASNERLREAFF.

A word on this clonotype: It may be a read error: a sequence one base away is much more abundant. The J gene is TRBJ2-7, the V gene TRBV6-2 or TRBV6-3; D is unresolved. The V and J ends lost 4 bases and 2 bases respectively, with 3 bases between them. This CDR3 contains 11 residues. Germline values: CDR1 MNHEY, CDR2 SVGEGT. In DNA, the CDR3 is TGTGCCAGCAGTTTCACCTACGAGCAGTACTTC. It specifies CASSFTYEQYF.

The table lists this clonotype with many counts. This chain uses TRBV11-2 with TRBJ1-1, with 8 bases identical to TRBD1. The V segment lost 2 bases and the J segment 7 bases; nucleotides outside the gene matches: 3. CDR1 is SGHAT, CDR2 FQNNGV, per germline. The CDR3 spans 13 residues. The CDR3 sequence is CASSLQGASEAFF. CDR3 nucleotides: TGTGCCAGCAGCTTACAGGGGGCCAGTGAAGCTTTCTTT.

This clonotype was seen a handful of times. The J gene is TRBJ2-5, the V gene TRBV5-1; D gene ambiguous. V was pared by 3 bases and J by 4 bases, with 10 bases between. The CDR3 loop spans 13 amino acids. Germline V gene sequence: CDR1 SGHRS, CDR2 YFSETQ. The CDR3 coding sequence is TGCGCCAGCAGCTCCGGGCCCCGAGAGACCCAGTACTTC. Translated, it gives CASSSGPRETQYF.

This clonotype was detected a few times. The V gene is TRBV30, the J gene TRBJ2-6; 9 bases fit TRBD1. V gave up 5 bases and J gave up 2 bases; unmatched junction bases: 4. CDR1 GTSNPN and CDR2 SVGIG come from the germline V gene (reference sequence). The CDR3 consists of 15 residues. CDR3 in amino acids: CAWGTGYTGANVLTF. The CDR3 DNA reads TGTGCCTGGGGGACAGGGTATACTGGGGCCAACGTCCTGACTTTC.

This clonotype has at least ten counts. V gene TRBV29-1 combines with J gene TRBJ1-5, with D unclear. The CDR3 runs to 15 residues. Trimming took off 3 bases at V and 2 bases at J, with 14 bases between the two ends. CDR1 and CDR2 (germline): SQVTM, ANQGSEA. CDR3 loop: CSVDQRCSGNQPQHF. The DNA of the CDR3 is TGCAGCGTTGATCAGCGGTGTTCGGGCAATCAGCCCCAGCATTTT. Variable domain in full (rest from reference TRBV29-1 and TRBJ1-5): SAVISQKPSRDICQRGTSLTIQCQVDSQVTMMFWYRQQPGQSLTLIATANQGSEATYESGFVIDKFPISRPNLTFSTLTVSNMSPEDSSIYLCSVDQRCSGNQPQHFGDGTRLSIL.

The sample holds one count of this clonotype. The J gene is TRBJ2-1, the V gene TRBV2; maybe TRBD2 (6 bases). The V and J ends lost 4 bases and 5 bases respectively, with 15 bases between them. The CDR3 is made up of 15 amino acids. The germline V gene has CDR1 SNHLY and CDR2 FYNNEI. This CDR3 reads CASSGAGGYNNEQFF. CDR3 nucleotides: TGTGCCAGCAGTGGTGCAGGAGGGTATAACAATGAGCAGTTCTTC.

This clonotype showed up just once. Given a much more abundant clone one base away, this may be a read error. The CDR3 nucleotides are TGTGCCAGCATGAGGATGGTAAACTCCTACAATGAGCAGTTCTTC. It translates to CASMRMVNSYNEQFF. The J gene is TRBJ2-1, the V gene TRBV12-3 or TRBV12-4; D not certain. This CDR3 contains 15 residues. V was shortened by 7 bases and J by 0 bases, with 13 bases between the two germline ends.

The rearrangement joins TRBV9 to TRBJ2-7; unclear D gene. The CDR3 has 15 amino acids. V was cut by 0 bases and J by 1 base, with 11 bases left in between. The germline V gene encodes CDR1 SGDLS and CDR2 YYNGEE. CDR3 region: CASSVGYLGSYEQYF. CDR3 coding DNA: TGTGCCAGCAGCGTAGGGTATCTGGGATCCTACGAGCAGTACTTC.

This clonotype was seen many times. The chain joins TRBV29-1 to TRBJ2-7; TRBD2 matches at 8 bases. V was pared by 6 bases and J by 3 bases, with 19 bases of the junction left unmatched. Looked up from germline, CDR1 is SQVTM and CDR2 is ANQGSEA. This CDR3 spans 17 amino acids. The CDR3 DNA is TGCAGCGTAGCAAAATATCCCGGGACTAGGAATGGCTACGAGCAGTACTTC. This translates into CSVAKYPGTRNGYEQYF.

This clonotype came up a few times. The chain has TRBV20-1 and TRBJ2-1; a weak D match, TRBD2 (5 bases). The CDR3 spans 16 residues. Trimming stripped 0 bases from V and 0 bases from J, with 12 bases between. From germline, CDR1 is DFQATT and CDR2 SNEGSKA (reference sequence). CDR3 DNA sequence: TGCAGTGCTAGAGATAAGGACTGGAGCTCCTACAATGAGCAGTTCTTC. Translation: CSARDKDWSSYNEQFF.